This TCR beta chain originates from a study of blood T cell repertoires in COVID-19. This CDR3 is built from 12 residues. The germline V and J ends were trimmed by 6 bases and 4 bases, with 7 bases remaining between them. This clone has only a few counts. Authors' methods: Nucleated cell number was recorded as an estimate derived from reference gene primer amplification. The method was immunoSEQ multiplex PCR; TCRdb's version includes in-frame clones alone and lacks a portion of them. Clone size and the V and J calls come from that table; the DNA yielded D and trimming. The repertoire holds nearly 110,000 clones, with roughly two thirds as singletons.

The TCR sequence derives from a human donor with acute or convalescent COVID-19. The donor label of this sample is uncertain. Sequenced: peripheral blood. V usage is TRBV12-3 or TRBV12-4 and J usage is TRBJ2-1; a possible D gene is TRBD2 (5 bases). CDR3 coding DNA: TGTGCCAGCAGCGGGGTGTACAATGAGCAGTTCTTC. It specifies CASSGVYNEQFF.